The 19 T cell receptor beta chains presented below share a single source sample, sequenced in a study of cytomegalovirus exposure and HLA in healthy donors (dated by TCRdb to about 2017). The library was obtained by the immunoSEQ multiplex PCR assay. The multiplex PCR relied on a mix of 60 forward primers for TCR Vbeta segments and 13 reverse primers for TCR Jbeta segments. Entries here come from immuneACCESS through TCRdb and include only in-frame sequences with V and J called. Some clones fail to appear in such tables; in the studies checked, an unresolved V gene covers under half of the shortfall, and the cause of the remainder is unknown. The sample table holds 90,000 to 150,000 clones, of which roughly 82% were seen once. Of the sample, approximately 3% falls within the top ten clones. Sequencing used PBMCs. These receptors originate from a woman in her thirties or forties in good health and CMV-seropositive.

The chain carries TRBV4-3 and TRBJ1-5; D call uncertain. V was trimmed by 0 bases and J by 4 bases, leaving 13 bases between them. This CDR3 comprises 16 residues. The germline gives CDR1 LGHNA, CDR2 YSLEER. In DNA form, the CDR3 reads TGCGCCAGCAGCCAAGAGGTATCGGGGAGGAATCAGCCCCAGCATTTT. Protein: CASSQEVSGRNQPQHF.

The genes are TRBV5-1 and TRBJ2-1, with 8 bases lining up with TRBD2. V lost 1 base to trimming and J lost 7 bases; unmatched junction nucleotides: 7. The CDR3 is 15 residues long. Germline values: CDR1 SGHRS, CDR2 YFSETQ. CDR3 coding DNA: TGCGCCAGCAGCTTGAAGTCCGGGACTAGTAATGAGCAGTTCTTC. Encoded protein: CASSLKSGTSNEQFF. Using reference TRBV5-1 and TRBJ2-1 for the parts outside the CDR3, the full variable domain is KAGVTQTPRYLIKTRGQQVTLSCSPISGHRSVSWYQQTPGQGLQFLFEYFSETQRNKGNFPGRFSGRQFSNSRSEMNVSTLELGDSALYLCASSLKSGTSNEQFFGPGTRLTVL.

The rearrangement joins TRBV5-1 to TRBJ2-5; no reliable D call. Trimming took 4 bases from V and 1 from J, leaving 5 bases between them. Germline CDR1 SGHRS, CDR2 YFSETQ. This CDR3 region has 12 residues. CDR3 protein: CASSRAQETQYF. CDR3 nucleotide sequence: TGCGCCAGCAGCCGAGCCCAAGAGACCCAGTACTTC.

The CDR3 reads CASSLVSRRGYGYTF. DNA for the CDR3: TGTGCCAGCAGCTTAGTGAGCCGCAGGGGATATGGCTACACCTTC. The chain carries TRBV11-2 and TRBJ1-2; D might be TRBD1 (6 bases). Trimming left V 1 base short and J 5 bases short, with 14 bases between. This CDR3 region has 15 residues. Germline loops: CDR1 SGHAT, CDR2 FQNNGV.

The chain combines TRBV7-9 with TRBJ2-7, with 7 bases identical to TRBD1. V shed 5 bases, J shed 0 bases, and the junction held 13 bases outside the gene matches. Germline lookup yields CDR1 SEHNR and CDR2 FQNEAQ (reference sequence). The CDR3 consists of 17 residues. CDR3 bases: TGTGCCAGCAGCCACCCCCAGAGGACAGGCGGCTCCTACGAGCAGTACTTC. It encodes CASSHPQRTGGSYEQYF.

This chain joins TRBV28 and TRBJ1-5; D possibly corresponds to TRBD1 (5 bases). The CDR3 totals 14 residues. V was cut by 8 bases and J by 2 bases, with 13 bases left in between. Germline V gene data show CDR1 as MDHEN and CDR2 as SYDVKM. Here the CDR3 reads CASSPRGRNQPQHF. CDR3 bases: TGTGCCAGCTCCCCTAGGGGTCGCAATCAGCCCCAGCATTTT.

V usage is TRBV6-1 and J usage is TRBJ1-5; D is ambiguous. V was shortened by 6 bases and J by 5 bases, with 11 bases between the two germline ends. The length of the CDR3 is 13 residues. The germline V gene encodes CDR1 MNHNS and CDR2 SASEGT. The CDR3 DNA reads as TGTGCCAGCAGCGAGGCTTTCGATCAGCCCCAGCATTTT. This translates into CASSEAFDQPQHF.

The table lists this clone with a few counts. V is TRBV9 and J is TRBJ2-6, with D possibly matching TRBD2 (8 bases). The V gene's germline CDR1 is SGDLS and CDR2 YYNGEE. Trimming removed 3 bases from V and 0 bases from J, with 16 bases in between. The CDR3 is made up of 18 amino acids. The CDR3 loop is CASSAGGTDISGANVLTF. As DNA, the CDR3 is TGTGCCAGCAGCGCGGGGGGGACAGACATCTCTGGGGCCAACGTCCTGACTTTC.

This chain uses TRBV2 with TRBJ1-3; 7 nucleotides line up with TRBD1. Trimming at V came to 8 bases and at J to 4 bases, leaving 17 bases not matched to a gene. This CDR3 comprises 17 residues. CDR1 is SNHLY, CDR2 FYNNEI, per germline. CDR3 region: CASSIDPRKTGGNTIYF. The CDR3 nucleotides are TGTGCCAGCTCTATAGATCCTAGGAAGACAGGGGGAAACACCATATATTTT.

The CDR3 region has the DNA TGTGCCAGCGAGGACAGGGGAATTAACGAGCAGTACTTC. It encodes CASEDRGINEQYF. The V gene is TRBV5-4, the J gene TRBJ2-7; TRBD1 agrees at 9 bases. This CDR3 spans 13 amino acids. The germline gives CDR1 SGHNT, CDR2 YYREEE (reference sequence). Trimming at V came to 7 bases and at J to 5 bases, leaving 7 bases not matched to a gene.

The V gene is TRBV6-5, the J gene TRBJ2-5; possible D gene TRBD2, 5 bases. Trimming took 5 bases from V and 5 from J, leaving 15 bases between them. Germline V gene sequence: CDR1 MNHEY, CDR2 SVGAGI. This CDR3 region has 14 residues. CDR3 sequence reads: CASSAQSGSETQYF. CDR3 bases: TGTGCCAGCAGTGCCCAGTCGGGGTCTGAGACCCAGTACTTC.

This chain uses TRBV6-5 with TRBJ2-1; 8 bases fit TRBD2. Germline V CDR1 and CDR2: MNHEY, SVGAGI. CDR3 length: 16 amino acids. Trimming took 4 bases from V and 8 from J; bases not matched to a gene: 13. The CDR3: CASSSSRGGPLDEQFF. For the CDR3, the DNA is TGTGCCAGCAGTTCTTCTCGGGGGGGCCCCTTAGATGAGCAGTTCTTC.

This sequence joins TRBV7-3 and TRBJ2-2; maybe TRBD2 (6 bases). V lost 4 bases to trimming and J lost 3 bases, with 21 bases between them. The CDR3 spans 18 residues. Per germline, CDR1 SGHTA and CDR2 FQGTGA. Here the CDR3 DNA reads TGTGCCAGCAGCTACCTAAACAGCGGGCCCGGCGACACCGGGGAGCTGTTTTTT. Protein: CASSYLNSGPGDTGELFF.

The chain is built from TRBV7-6 and TRBJ1-3; D remains unclear. The V gene's germline CDR1 is SGHVS and CDR2 FNYEAQ. The CDR3 consists of 16 residues. Deletions cut 5 bases from V and 2 bases from J, with 16 bases between. The chain's CDR3 is CASSHSHGEPGNTIYF. CDR3 nucleotides: TGTGCCAGCAGCCACTCCCACGGGGAGCCTGGAAACACCATATATTTT.

The rearrangement joins TRBV7-9 to TRBJ1-5, with a possible D match to TRBD1 (5 bases). Deletions cut 5 bases from V and 1 base from J, with 12 bases between. CDR1 and CDR2 (germline): SEHNR, FQNEAQ (reference sequence). This CDR3 comprises 15 residues. The CDR3 nucleotides read TGTGCCAGCAGCCTGGGGGGGTTGAGCAATCAGCCCCAGCATTTT. This encodes CASSLGGLSNQPQHF.

This clone was counted once. The chain recombines TRBV30 with TRBJ1-5; 7 positions match TRBD1. Germline CDR1 is GTSNPN and CDR2 is SVGIG (reference sequence). V gave up 1 base and J gave up 7 bases; unmatched junction bases: 7. The CDR3 extends over 14 amino acids. The DNA for the CDR3 is TGTGCCTGGAGTGCTCAACAGGGGATGCAGCCCCAGCATTTT. This encodes CAWSAQQGMQPQHF.

The V call is TRBV6-6, the J call TRBJ2-7, with TRBD1 as a possible D gene (6 bases). Trimming took 2 bases from V and 0 from J, leaving 11 bases between them. Germline V gene data show CDR1 as MNHNY and CDR2 as SVGAGI (reference sequence). The CDR3 loop spans 15 amino acids. This chain's CDR3 is CASSYAGQSSYEQYF. CDR3 nucleotides: TGTGCCAGCAGTTACGCTGGACAGTCCTCCTACGAGCAGTACTTC.

The chain carries TRBV19 and TRBJ2-7; TRBD2 matches at 14 bases. Germline V lookup: CDR1 LNHDA, CDR2 SQIVND (reference sequence). The CDR3 loop spans 15 amino acids. V shed 6 bases and J 6 bases; nucleotides not matched to a gene: 7. The CDR3 loop reads CASRGGLAGEREQYF. DNA for the CDR3: TGTGCCAGTAGAGGGGGACTAGCGGGAGAACGCGAGCAGTACTTC. The whole variable domain, remainder taken from reference TRBV19 and TRBJ2-7, is DGGITQSPKYLFRKEGQNVTLSCEQNLNHDAMYWYRQDPGQGLRLIYYSQIVNDFQKGDIAEGYSVSREKKESFPLTVTSAQKNPTAFYLCASRGGLAGEREQYFGPGTRLTVT.

This clone was counted once. The CDR3 DNA reads TGTGCCTTCCAACTTTGGCGGTCGAACACTGAAGCTTTCTTT. Translation gives CAFQLWRSNTEAFF. The chain combines TRBV30 with TRBJ1-1; D is unclear. The V and J ends lost 7 bases and 1 base respectively, with 16 bases between them. Per the germline V gene, CDR1 is GTSNPN and CDR2 is SVGIG (reference sequence). This CDR3 contains 14 residues.